Sequencing of this T cell receptor (beta chain) was carried out in a study of T cell clonality in common variable immunodeficiency. This clone was seen ten or more times. Its antigen remains unidentified. The sequenced fragment ends 3 residues before the CDR3 boundary, so the rest is inferred from the germline J gene. With V trimmed by 5 bases and J by 0 bases, 9 bases remained unmatched. CDR3 length: 16 residues. CDR1 is DFQATT and CDR2 is SNEGSKA in the germline V gene (reference sequence). Whole-study results and caveats: Patient heterogeneity in the CVID cohort limited correlations between repertoire features and clinical complications.

The repertoire was sequenced with immunoSEQ multiplex PCR; TCRdb's copy has only in-frame clones and lacks some. The table lists some 80,000 clones, no singletons, with 0.8% in the top ten. The TCR comes from a person between 18 and 75 years old in good health. The sample consisted of peripheral blood mononuclear cells. The genes are TRBV20-1 and TRBJ2-3; 9 bases are shared with TRBD2. CDR3 DNA (partial): TGCAGTGCTGGGGGACTAGCAGATACTAGCACAGATACG. Translation gives CSAGGLADTSTDT. The entire CDR3 protein is CSAGGLADTSTDTQYF.